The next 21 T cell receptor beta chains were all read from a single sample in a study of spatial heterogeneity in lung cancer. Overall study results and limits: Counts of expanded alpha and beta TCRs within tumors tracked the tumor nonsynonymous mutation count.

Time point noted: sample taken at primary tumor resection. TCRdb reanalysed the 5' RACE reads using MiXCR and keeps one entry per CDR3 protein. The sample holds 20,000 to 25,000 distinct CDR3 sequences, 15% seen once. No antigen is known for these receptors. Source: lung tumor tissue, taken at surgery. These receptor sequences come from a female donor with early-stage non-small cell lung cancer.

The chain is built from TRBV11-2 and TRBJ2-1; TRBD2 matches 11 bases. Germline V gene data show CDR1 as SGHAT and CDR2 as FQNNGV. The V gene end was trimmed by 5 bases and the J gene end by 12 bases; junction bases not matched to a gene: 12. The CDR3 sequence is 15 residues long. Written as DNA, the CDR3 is TGTGCCAGCAGCACTGGGACTAGCGGAATGGGGTGGCAGTTCTTC. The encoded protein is CASSTGTSGMGWQFF. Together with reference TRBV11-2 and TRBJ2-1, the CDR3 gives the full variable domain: EAGVAQSPRYKIIEKRQSVAFWCNPISGHATLYWYQQILGQGPKLLIQFQNNGVVDDSQLPKDRFSAERLKGVDSTLKIQPAKLEDSAVYLCASSTGTSGMGWQFFGPGTRLTVL.

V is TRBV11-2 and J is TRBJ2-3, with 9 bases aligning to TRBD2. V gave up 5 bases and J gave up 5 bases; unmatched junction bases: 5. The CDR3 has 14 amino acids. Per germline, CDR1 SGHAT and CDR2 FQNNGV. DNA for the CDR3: TGTGCCAGCAGCCTGGGACTAGCAATAGATACGCAGTATTTT. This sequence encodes CASSLGLAIDTQYF.

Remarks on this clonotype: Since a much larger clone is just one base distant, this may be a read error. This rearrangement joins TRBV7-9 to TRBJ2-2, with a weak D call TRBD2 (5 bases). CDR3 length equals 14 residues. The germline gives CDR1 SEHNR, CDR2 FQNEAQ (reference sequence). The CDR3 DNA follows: TGTGCCAGCAGCATAGCGCACAGCACCGGGGAGCTGTTTTTT. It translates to CASSIAHSTGELFF.

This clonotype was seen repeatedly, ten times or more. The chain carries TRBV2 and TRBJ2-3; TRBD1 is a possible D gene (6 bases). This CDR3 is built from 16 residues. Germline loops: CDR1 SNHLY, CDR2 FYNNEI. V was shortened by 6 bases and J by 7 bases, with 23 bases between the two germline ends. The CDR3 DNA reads TGTGCCAGCAGCGATCGAACAGGGCCTTTCGTGTATACGCAGTATTTT. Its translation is CASSDRTGPFVYTQYF.

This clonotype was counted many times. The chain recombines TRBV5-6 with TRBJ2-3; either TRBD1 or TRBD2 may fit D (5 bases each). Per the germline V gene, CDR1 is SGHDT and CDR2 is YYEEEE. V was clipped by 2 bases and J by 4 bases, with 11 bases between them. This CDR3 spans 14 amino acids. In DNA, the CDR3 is TGTGCCAGCAGCTTCGCTTGGGGACCAGATACGCAGTATTTT. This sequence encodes CASSFAWGPDTQYF.

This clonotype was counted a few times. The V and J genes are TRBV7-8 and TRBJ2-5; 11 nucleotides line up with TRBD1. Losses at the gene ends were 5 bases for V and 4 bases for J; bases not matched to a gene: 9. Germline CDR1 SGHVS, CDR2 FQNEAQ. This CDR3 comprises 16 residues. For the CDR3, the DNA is TGTGCCAGCAGCCTATCGCTTGGGACAGGGGGAGAGACCCAGTACTTC. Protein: CASSLSLGTGGETQYF.

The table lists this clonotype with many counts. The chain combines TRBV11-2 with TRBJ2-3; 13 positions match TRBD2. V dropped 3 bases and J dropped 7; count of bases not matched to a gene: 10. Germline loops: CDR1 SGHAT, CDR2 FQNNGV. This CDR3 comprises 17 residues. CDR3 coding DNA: TGTGCCAGCAGCTTCCAAGGACTAGCGGGAGTTTTGAATACGCAGTATTTT. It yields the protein CASSFQGLAGVLNTQYF.

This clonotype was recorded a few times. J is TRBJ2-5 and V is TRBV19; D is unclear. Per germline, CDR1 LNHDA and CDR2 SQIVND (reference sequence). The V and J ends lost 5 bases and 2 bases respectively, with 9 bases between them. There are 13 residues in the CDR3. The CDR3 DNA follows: TGTGCCAGTAGTGTCGTACCGCAAGAGACCCAGTACTTC. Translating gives CASSVVPQETQYF.

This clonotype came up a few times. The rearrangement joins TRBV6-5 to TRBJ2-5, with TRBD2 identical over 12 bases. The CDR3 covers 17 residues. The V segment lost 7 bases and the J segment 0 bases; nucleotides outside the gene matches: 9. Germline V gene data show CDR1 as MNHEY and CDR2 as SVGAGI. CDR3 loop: CASTDLAGGRDQETQYF. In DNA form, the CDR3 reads TGTGCCAGCACAGATCTAGCGGGAGGGCGAGACCAAGAGACCCAGTACTTC.

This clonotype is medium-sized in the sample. The CDR3 sequence: CASRVTSGPYNEQFF. CDR3 coding DNA: TGTGCCAGTAGAGTTACTAGCGGGCCCTACAATGAGCAGTTCTTC. The chain employs TRBV19 and TRBJ2-1, with 9 positions matching TRBD2. The ends lost 6 bases at V and 2 bases at J; junction bases unmatched: 5. Germline-derived CDR1 and CDR2 are LNHDA and SQIVND (reference sequence). The CDR3 is 15 residues long.

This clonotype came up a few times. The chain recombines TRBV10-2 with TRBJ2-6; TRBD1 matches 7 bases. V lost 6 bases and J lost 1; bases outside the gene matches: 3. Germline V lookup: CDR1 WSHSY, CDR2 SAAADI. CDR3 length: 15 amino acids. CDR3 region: CASRKTGSGANVLTF. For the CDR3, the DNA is TGCGCCAGCAGAAAGACAGGGTCTGGGGCCAACGTCCTGACTTTC.

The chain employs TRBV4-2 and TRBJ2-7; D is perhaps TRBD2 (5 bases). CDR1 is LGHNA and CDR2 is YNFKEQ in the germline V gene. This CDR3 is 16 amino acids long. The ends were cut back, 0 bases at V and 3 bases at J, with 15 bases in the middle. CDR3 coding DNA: TGTGCCAGCAGCCAAGAAACCGGGAAAGGGCTCTACGAGCAGTACTTC. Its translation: CASSQETGKGLYEQYF.

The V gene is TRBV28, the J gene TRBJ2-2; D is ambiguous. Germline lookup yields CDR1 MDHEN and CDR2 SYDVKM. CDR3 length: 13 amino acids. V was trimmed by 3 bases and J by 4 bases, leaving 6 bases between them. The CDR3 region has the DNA TGTGCCAGCAGTTTTTCTGGCACCGGGGAGCTGTTTTTT. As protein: CASSFSGTGELFF. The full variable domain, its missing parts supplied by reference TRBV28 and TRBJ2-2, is DVKVTQSSRYLVKRTGEKVFLECVQDMDHENMFWYRQDPGLGLRLIYFSYDVKMKEKGDIPEGYSVSREKKERFSLILESASTNQTSMYLCASSFSGTGELFFGEGSRLTVL.

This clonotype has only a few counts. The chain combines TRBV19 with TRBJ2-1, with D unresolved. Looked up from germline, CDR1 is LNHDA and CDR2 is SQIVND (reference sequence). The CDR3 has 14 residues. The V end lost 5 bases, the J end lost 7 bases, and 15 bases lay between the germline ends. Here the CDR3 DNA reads TGTGCCAGTAGTGCTCGTGGAAACTTTAATGAGCAGTTCTTC. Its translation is CASSARGNFNEQFF.

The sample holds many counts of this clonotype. As DNA, the CDR3 is TGCAGCGTTGCTCGGGGGTCCACAGATACGCAGTATTTT. Amino acids: CSVARGSTDTQYF. The chain links TRBV29-1 to TRBJ2-3, with D maybe TRBD2 (6 bases). The CDR3 sequence is 13 residues long. Germline V lookup: CDR1 SQVTM, CDR2 ANQGSEA. V lost 4 bases and J lost 2, with 10 bases in between.

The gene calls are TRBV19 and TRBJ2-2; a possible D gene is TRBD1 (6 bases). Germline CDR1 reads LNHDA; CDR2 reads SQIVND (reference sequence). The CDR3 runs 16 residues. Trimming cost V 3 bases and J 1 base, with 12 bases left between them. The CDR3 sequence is CASSIFRDKNTGELFF. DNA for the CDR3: TGTGCCAGTAGTATCTTCCGGGACAAGAACACCGGGGAGCTGTTTTTT.

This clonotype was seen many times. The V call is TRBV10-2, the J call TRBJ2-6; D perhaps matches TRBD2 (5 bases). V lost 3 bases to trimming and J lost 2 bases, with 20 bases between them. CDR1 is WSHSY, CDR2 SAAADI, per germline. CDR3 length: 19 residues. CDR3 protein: CASSDRLGYGGAGANVLTF. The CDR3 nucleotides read TGCGCCAGCAGTGATAGGTTAGGGTATGGAGGAGCTGGGGCCAACGTCCTGACTTTC.

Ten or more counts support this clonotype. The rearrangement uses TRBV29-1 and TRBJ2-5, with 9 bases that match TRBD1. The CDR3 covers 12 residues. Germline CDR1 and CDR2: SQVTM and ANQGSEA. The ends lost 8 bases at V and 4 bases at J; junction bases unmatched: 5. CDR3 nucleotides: TGCAGCATACAGGGGGCTGGAGAGACCCAGTACTTC. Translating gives CSIQGAGETQYF.

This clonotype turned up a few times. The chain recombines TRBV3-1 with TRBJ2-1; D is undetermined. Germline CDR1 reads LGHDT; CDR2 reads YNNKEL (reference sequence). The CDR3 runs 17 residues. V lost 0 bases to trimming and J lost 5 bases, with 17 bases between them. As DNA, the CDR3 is TGTGCCAGCAGCCAAGATCCACCCAAGGGAATGAACAATGAGCAGTTCTTC. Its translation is CASSQDPPKGMNNEQFF.

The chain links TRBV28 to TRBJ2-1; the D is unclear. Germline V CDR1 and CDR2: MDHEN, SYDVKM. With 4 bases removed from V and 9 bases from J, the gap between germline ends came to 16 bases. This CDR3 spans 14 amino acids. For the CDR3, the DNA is TGTGCCAGCAGTTCAATTAGACTGGATAGTGAGCAGTTCTTC. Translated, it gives CASSSIRLDSEQFF.

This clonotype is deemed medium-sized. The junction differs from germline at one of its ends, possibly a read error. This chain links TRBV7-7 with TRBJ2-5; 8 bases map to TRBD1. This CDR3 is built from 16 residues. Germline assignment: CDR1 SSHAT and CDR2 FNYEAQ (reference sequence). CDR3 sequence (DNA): TGTGCTAGCAGCTTAGGGGGGACAGGAGGAGGGAAGACCCAGTACTTC. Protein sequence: CASSLGGTGGGKTQYF.